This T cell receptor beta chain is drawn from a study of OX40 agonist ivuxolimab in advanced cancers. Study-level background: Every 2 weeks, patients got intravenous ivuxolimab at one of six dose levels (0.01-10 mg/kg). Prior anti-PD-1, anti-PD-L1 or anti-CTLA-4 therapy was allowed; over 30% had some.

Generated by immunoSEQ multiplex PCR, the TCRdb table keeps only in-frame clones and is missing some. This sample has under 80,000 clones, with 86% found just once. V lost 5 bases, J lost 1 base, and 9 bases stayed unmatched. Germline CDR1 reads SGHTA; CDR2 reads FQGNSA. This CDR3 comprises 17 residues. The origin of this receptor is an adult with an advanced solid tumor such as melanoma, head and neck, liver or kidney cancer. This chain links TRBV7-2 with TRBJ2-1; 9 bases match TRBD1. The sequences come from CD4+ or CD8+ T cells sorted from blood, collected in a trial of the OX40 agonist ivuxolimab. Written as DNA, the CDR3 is TGTGCCAGCAGCCCAGGGCGGACAGGGGCTTCCTACAATGAGCAGTTCTTC. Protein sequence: CASSPGRTGASYNEQFF.